This T cell receptor (beta chain) is drawn from a study of cytomegalovirus exposure and HLA in healthy donors. The CDR3 length is 13 residues. Per germline, CDR1 LNHDA and CDR2 SQIVND (reference sequence). J gave up 5 bases and V 5 bases, and 3 bases lay outside the gene matches. The PCR used 60 Vbeta and 13 Jbeta primers. Method: immunoSEQ multiplex PCR; TCRdb's copy keeps in-frame clones and lacks some. The sample has 120,000 or so clones, more than 15% seen once; the top ten hold 2.9%. This clone came up a few times. The sample consisted of PBMCs. V is TRBV19 and J is TRBJ1-5; 7 nucleotides agree with TRBD1. The clonotype originates from a female donor in good health and CMV-seropositive. CDR3 DNA: TGTGCCAGTAGTCCGACAGGGTATCAGCCCCAGCATTTT. This codes for CASSPTGYQPQHF.